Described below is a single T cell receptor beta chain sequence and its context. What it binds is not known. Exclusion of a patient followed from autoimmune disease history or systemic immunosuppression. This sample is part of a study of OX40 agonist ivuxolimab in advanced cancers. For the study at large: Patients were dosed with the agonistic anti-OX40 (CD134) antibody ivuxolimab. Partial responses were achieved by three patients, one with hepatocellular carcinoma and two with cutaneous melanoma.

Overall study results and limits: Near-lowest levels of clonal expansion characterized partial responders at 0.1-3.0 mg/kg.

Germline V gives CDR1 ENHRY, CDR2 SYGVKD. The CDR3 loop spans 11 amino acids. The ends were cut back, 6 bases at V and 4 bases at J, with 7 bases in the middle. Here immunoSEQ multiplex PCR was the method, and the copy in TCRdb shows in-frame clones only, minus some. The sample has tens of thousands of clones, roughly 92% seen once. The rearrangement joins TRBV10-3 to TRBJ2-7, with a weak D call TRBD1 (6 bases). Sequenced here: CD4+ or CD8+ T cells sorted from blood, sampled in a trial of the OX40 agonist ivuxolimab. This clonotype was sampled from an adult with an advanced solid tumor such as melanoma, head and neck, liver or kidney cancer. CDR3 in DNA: TGTGCCATCAGGGACAGATACGAGCAGTACTTC. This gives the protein CAIRDRYEQYF.